The 9 T cell receptor beta chains below come from one sample, sequenced in a study of T-cell memory formation after mild COVID-19. MiXCR was run by TCRdb on the 5' RACE reads, yielding one entry per CDR3 protein. The table lists roughly 340,000 distinct CDR3 sequences, about 15% of them singletons. Sequencing was performed on PBMCs or a T cell subset sorted from them (not recorded which). These receptors originate from a man between 18 and 35 years old who had mild COVID-19 (a few samples of this study predate the infection). Cell type and time point are not known.

This clonotype turned up a few times. The chain is built from TRBV7-2 and TRBJ2-5; 8 positions agree with TRBD1. The CDR3 consists of 13 residues. V lost 5 bases and J lost 9; bases outside the gene matches: 8. Germline CDR1 is SGHTA and CDR2 is FQGNSA. The CDR3 loop is CASSPGQAEAQYF. Written as DNA, the CDR3 is TGTGCCAGCAGCCCGGGACAGGCTGAGGCCCAGTACTTC.

This sequence joins TRBV19 and TRBJ1-5; D is undetermined. The germline V and J ends were trimmed by 1 base and 10 bases, with 8 bases remaining between them. In germline, CDR1 is LNHDA, CDR2 SQIVND (reference sequence). The CDR3 runs to 12 residues. The CDR3 region is CASSIGPGPQHF. In DNA form, the CDR3 reads TGTGCCAGTAGTATAGGTCCGGGACCCCAGCATTTT.

Only a few counts were recorded for this clonotype. The chain links TRBV5-1 to TRBJ2-2, with a tentative D call TRBD2 (6 bases). The V gene lost 4 bases and the J gene lost 4 bases, with 17 bases spanning the gap. Germline V gene lookup returns CDR1 SGHRS and CDR2 YFSETQ. The CDR3 consists of 16 residues. The CDR3 is CASSPRDGTFTGELFF. CDR3 DNA sequence: TGCGCCAGCAGCCCGCGGGACGGAACTTTCACCGGGGAGCTGTTTTTT. Full variable domain (outside the CDR3, taken from reference TRBV5-1 and TRBJ2-2): KAGVTQTPRYLIKTRGQQVTLSCSPISGHRSVSWYQQTPGQGLQFLFEYFSETQRNKGNFPGRFSGRQFSNSRSEMNVSTLELGDSALYLCASSPRDGTFTGELFFGEGSRLTVL.

The V gene is TRBV12-3 or TRBV12-4, the J gene TRBJ2-2, with a possible D match to TRBD1 (6 bases). V gave up 6 bases and J gave up 3 bases, with 8 bases separating them. The CDR3 extends over 13 amino acids. The CDR3 region is CASSHRDTGELFF. In DNA, the CDR3 is TGTGCCAGCAGCCACAGGGACACCGGGGAGCTGTTTTTT.

For the CDR3, the DNA is TGTGCCAGCAGCTCCAACCCCAGACTAGCGGGGGGCAATGAGCAGTTCTTC. This translates into CASSSNPRLAGGNEQFF. The V and J genes are TRBV7-9 and TRBJ2-1; 13 nucleotides line up with TRBD2. Per the germline V gene, CDR1 is SEHNR and CDR2 is FQNEAQ (reference sequence). This CDR3 is 17 amino acids long. J was trimmed by 6 bases and V by 4 bases; bases with no gene match: 9. Looking up the rest from reference TRBV7-9 and TRBJ2-1 gives the full variable domain: DTGVSQNPRHKITKRGQNVTFRCDPISEHNRLYWYRQTLGQGPEFLTYFQNEAQLEKSRLLSDRFSAERPKGSFSTLEIQRTEQGDSAMYLCASSSNPRLAGGNEQFFGPGTRLTVL.

The CDR3 DNA is TGTGCCAGCAGCCCCGGACTAGCGGGGGTGCAGTACGTC. It codes for CASSPGLAGVQYV. The V gene is TRBV28, the J gene TRBJ2-7, with 13 bases fitting TRBD2. J was trimmed by 9 bases and V by 6 bases; bases with no gene match: 5. Germline V gene lookup returns CDR1 MDHEN and CDR2 SYDVKM. The CDR3 is made up of 13 amino acids.

This rearrangement joins TRBV4-2 to TRBJ1-2, with D perhaps matching TRBD1 (6 bases). Germline CDR1 LGHNA, CDR2 YNFKEQ. Trimming took 5 bases from V and 8 from J, leaving 12 bases between them. The CDR3 is 12 residues long. For the CDR3, the DNA is TGTGCCAGCAGCTCATCAGGGGTAGGCTACACCTTC. Translating gives CASSSSGVGYTF.

This chain links TRBV10-3 with TRBJ2-7; D unresolved. Trimming took off 3 bases at V and 3 bases at J, with 6 bases between the two ends. This CDR3 contains 12 residues. CDR1 ENHRY and CDR2 SYGVKD come from the germline V gene. CDR3 region: CAISDYDYEQYF. The CDR3 region has the DNA TGTGCCATCAGTGACTATGACTACGAGCAGTACTTC.

The CDR3 region is CASKGQGINYGYTF. The CDR3 DNA is TGTGCCAGCAAGGGTCAGGGCATAAACTATGGCTACACCTTC. V gene TRBV28 combines with J gene TRBJ1-2, with a weak D call TRBD1 (5 bases). Germline CDR1 MDHEN, CDR2 SYDVKM. CDR3 size: 14 residues. V was clipped by 7 bases and J by 2 bases, with 14 bases between them.